These 3 T cell receptor beta chains share one sample of origin, sequenced in a study of siplizumab effects on memory and regulatory T cells. TCRdb keeps only in-frame clones here, not all; method: immunoSEQ multiplex PCR. The sample holds more than 45,000 clones, 95% to 97% seen once. Sample: naive CD4+ T cells sorted from blood. These receptors came from a human donor in good health.

V is TRBV11-2 and J is TRBJ1-3; D ambiguous. V dropped 0 bases and J dropped 3 bases, with 3 bases sitting between them. Per germline, CDR1 SGHAT and CDR2 FQNNGV. The CDR3 is made up of 13 amino acids. In nucleotides, the CDR3 is TGTGCCAGCAGCTTAGAAGGTGGAAACACCATATATTTT. It translates to CASSLEGGNTIYF.

The V gene is TRBV19, the J gene TRBJ2-5, with D possibly matching TRBD1 (6 bases). Trimming left V 3 bases short and J 5 bases short, with 13 bases between. The CDR3 totals 14 residues. Germline CDR1 LNHDA, CDR2 SQIVND (reference sequence). CDR3 residues: CASSIAGARETQYF. In DNA form, the CDR3 reads TGTGCCAGTAGTATCGCAGGGGCCCGGGAGACCCAGTACTTC.

V is TRBV4-3 and J is TRBJ2-2; no definite D call. Trimming shortened V by 1 base and J by 0 bases, and 3 bases separated the two germline ends. The germline V gene has CDR1 LGHNA and CDR2 YSLEER. The CDR3 totals 14 residues. CDR3 sequence: CASSQVTNTGELFF. DNA of the CDR3: TGCGCCAGCAGCCAAGTCACGAACACCGGGGAGCTGTTTTTT.